The clone carrying this T cell receptor beta chain was picked up one time. The trim removed 4 bases at V and 0 bases at J, leaving 9 bases unmatched. Germline-derived CDR1 and CDR2 are SGHDT and YYEEEE. This CDR3 is 16 amino acids long. These data originate in a study of T cell changes during pregnancy in multiple sclerosis. The protocol was immunoSEQ multiplex PCR, while the TCRdb copy is restricted to in-frame clones and leaves out a portion. In the table there are 40,000 to 45,000 clones, 89% of which are singletons. The TCR sequence derives from a female donor with multiple sclerosis, enrolled in a pregnancy study. The rearrangement uses TRBV5-6 and TRBJ2-5; 7 bases are shared with TRBD2. Material: CD4+ T cells from peripheral blood mononuclear cells, obtained in the first trimester of pregnancy. The CDR3 bases are TGTGCCAGCAGCCCCGGGGAGGGGAAGTACCAAGAGACCCAGTACTTC. Its translation is CASSPGEGKYQETQYF.